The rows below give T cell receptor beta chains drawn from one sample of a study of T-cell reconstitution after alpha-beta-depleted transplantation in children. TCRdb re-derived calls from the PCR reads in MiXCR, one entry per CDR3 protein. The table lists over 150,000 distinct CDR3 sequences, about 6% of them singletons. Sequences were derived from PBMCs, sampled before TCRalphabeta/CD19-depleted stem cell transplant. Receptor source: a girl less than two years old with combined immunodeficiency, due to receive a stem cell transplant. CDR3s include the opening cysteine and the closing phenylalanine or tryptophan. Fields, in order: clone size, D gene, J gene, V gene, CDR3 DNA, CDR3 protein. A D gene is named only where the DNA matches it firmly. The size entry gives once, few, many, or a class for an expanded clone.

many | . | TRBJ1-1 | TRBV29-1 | TGCAGCGTTCAGAGGACAGACTCAGGCACTGAAGCTTTCTTT | CSVQRTDSGTEAFF
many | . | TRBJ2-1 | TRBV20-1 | TGCAGTGCTAGAGATCCGGGGGCTAGGGTACACGATGAGCAGTTCTTC | CSARDPGARVHDEQFF
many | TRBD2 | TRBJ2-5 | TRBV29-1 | TGCAGCGTTGACGATACGGGAGGGCCGGGGGAGACCCAGTACTTC | CSVDDTGGPGETQYF
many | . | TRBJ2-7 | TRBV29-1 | TGCAGCGTTGAACTGGGTCACCTCTCCTCGTACGAGCAGTACTTC | CSVELGHLSSYEQYF
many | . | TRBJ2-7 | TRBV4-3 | TGCGCCAGCAGCCCGGGACCGAGCTCCTACGAGCAGTACTTC | CASSPGPSSYEQYF
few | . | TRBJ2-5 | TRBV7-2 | TGTGCCAGCAGCTTAAGGTTCGGATGGAGGGGAGAGACCCAGTACTTC | CASSLRFGWRGETQYF
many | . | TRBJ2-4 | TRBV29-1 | TGCAGCGTTGACGGTCTAGCCAAAAACATTCAGTACTTC | CSVDGLAKNIQYF
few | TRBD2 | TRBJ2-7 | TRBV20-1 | TGCAGTGCTAGAGAGGGGGGGTCCTACGAGCAGTACTTC | CSAREGGSYEQYF
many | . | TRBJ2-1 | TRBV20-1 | TGCAGTGCTTTATCCGGGAGATTCAGAGAGCAGTTCTTC | CSALSGRFREQFF
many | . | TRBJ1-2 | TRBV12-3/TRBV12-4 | TGTGCCAGCAGTTTATGGGATTATGGCTACACCTTC | CASSLWDYGYTF
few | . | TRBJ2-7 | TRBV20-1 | TGCAGTGCTAGCGGCGGAGCCTCCTACGAGCAGTACTTC | CSASGGASYEQYF
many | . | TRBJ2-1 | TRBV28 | TGTGCCAGCAGTTTAGTGTCTTCCAGCTCCTACAATGAGCAGTTCTTC | CASSLVSSSSYNEQFF
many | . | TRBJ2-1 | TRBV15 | TGTGCCACCAGCAGAGATCGCCCCGGTGAGCAGTTCTTC | CATSRDRPGEQFF